This T cell receptor (beta chain) derives from a study of shared clonotypes between healthy human individuals. Study observations and caveats: The study generally estimated greater richness for naive than memory subsets.

About this clone: As yet, its antigen is unknown.

Naive CD8 cells lacked CD45RO, underwent positive selection for CCR7 and left out terminally differentiated effector memory CD45RA+ cells. This table comes from immunoSEQ multiplex PCR, and its TCRdb copy is limited to in-frame clones, with some not included. This table has approximately 1.9 million clones, 93% appearing once. The sequence derives from a man between 18 and 35 years old in good health. Some clones in this sample may be carry-over from other donors' samples. Source material: naive CD8+ T cells from PBMCs.

CDR3 coding DNA: TGTGCCAGCAGTTTAAGGACTAGCGACATTTACGAGCAGTACTTC. Protein: CASSLRTSDIYEQYF. The chain links TRBV28 to TRBJ2-7, with 9 nucleotides matching TRBD2. Germline lookup yields CDR1 MDHEN and CDR2 SYDVKM. This CDR3 is built from 15 residues. Trimming at V came to 2 bases and at J to 4 bases, leaving 6 bases not matched to a gene.